The clone carrying this TCR beta chain was found once. The record originates from a study of blood T cell repertoires in COVID-19. The CDR3 runs to 13 residues. Between the trimmed V and J ends, which lost 2 bases and 7 bases, there was a span of 11 bases. Germline CDR1 is KGHSH and CDR2 is LQKENI. Profiled with immunoSEQ multiplex PCR; TCRdb holds only in-frame clones, not every one. Of about 170,000 clones listed, 84% were seen once; the top ten hold around 7.7%. Source material: peripheral blood. The TCR sequence derives from a man aged 40-49 years who had recovered from COVID-19. This chain links TRBV18 with TRBJ2-5; tentatively, D is TRBD2 (5 bases). This CDR3 is CASSPREGGTQYF. As DNA, the CDR3 is TGTGCCAGCTCACCAAGAGAGGGTGGGACCCAGTACTTC.